The source of this T cell receptor (beta chain) is a study of tumor T cells in aggressive B-cell lymphoma. Assay: immunoSEQ multiplex PCR; the TCRdb copy retains only in-frame clones and omits some. The sample consists of approximately 5,300 clones, 87% of them appearing once. Per germline, CDR1 MGHRA and CDR2 YSYEKL. With 3 bases clipped from V and 4 bases from J, the junction kept 3 bases outside the gene matches. This CDR3 spans 16 amino acids. Sample: tumor tissue. This chain uses TRBV4-1 with TRBJ2-3; 14 nucleotides align to TRBD2. The clonotype was recovered from an adult with diffuse large B cell lymphoma. The CDR3 DNA sequence: TGCGCCAGCAGCCACGTGACTAGCGGGAGGGCAGATACGCAGTATTTT. This codes for CASSHVTSGRADTQYF.